A single sample gave rise to the 11 T cell receptor beta chains below, sequenced in a study of T cell responses to AZD1222 COVID-19 vaccine. Some clones are missing from TCRdb's copy, which holds only in-frame ones; the method was immunoSEQ multiplex PCR. The sample yields 80,000 to 100,000 clones, over 75% seen once. The sample consisted of peripheral blood, taken on day 0 of AZD1222 vaccination. The source is an adult in good health.

J is TRBJ1-4 and V is TRBV10-2; D is ambiguous. The CDR3 length is 15 residues. Between the trimmed V and J ends, which lost 0 bases and 6 bases, there was a span of 11 bases. Germline CDR1 is WSHSY and CDR2 is SAAADI. CDR3 region: CASSESLWQDEKLFF. The CDR3 DNA reads TGCGCCAGCAGTGAGTCGTTGTGGCAGGATGAAAAACTGTTTTTT.

The chain uses TRBV14 and TRBJ1-1; D is perhaps TRBD1 (5 bases). Germline lookup yields CDR1 SGHDN and CDR2 FVKESK. Trimming took 4 bases from V and 4 from J, leaving 10 bases between them. The CDR3 has 13 residues. The CDR3 protein is CASSLTDATEAFF. The CDR3 region has the DNA TGTGCCAGCAGCCTGACAGACGCCACTGAAGCTTTCTTT.

The chain recombines TRBV19 with TRBJ1-6; 8 nucleotides align to TRBD1. This CDR3 has 17 residues. V was pared by 5 bases and J by 7 bases, with 13 bases of the junction left unmatched. Germline loops: CDR1 LNHDA, CDR2 SQIVND (reference sequence). The CDR3 protein is CASSAPLRAGGNSPLHF. In nucleotides, the CDR3 is TGTGCCAGTAGTGCCCCCCTCAGGGCAGGGGGCAATTCACCCCTCCACTTT.

This chain connects TRBV6-6 to TRBJ1-1; D not resolved. The CDR3 extends over 12 amino acids. The ends were cut back, 3 bases at V and 6 bases at J, with 8 bases in the middle. Germline loops: CDR1 MNHNY, CDR2 SVGAGI (reference sequence). The CDR3 nucleotides read TGTGCCAGCAGTTATCCGGTCCCTGAAGCTTTCTTT. The encoded protein is CASSYPVPEAFF.

This clone was seen only a few times. The rearrangement joins TRBV30 to TRBJ2-1; 12 positions agree with TRBD1. J gave up 6 bases and V 4 bases, and 4 bases lay outside the gene matches. The germline V gene encodes CDR1 GTSNPN and CDR2 SVGIG (reference sequence). The CDR3 loop spans 14 amino acids. The CDR3 DNA is TGTGCCTGGATGGGACAGGGGGCGGGCAATGAGCAGTTCTTC. It encodes CAWMGQGAGNEQFF.

V gene TRBV5-5 combines with J gene TRBJ1-3; D ambiguous. V lost 4 bases and J lost 0, with 14 bases in between. Germline V gives CDR1 SGHKS, CDR2 YYEKEE (reference sequence). The CDR3 sequence is 16 residues long. The CDR3 DNA is TGTGCCAGCAGCCGAGCAAGGTTCAACTCTGGAAACACCATATATTTT. Protein sequence: CASSRARFNSGNTIYF. The whole variable domain, filled in from reference TRBV5-5 and TRBJ1-3, reads DAGVTQSPTHLIKTRGQQVTLRCSPISGHKSVSWYQQVLGQGPQFIFQYYEKEERGRGNFPDRFSARQFPNYSSELNVNALLLGDSALYLCASSRARFNSGNTIYFGEGSWLTVV.

CDR3 amino acids: CSVRTGVNTEAFF. In DNA form, the CDR3 reads TGCAGCGTTAGGACAGGCGTGAACACTGAAGCTTTCTTT. The chain recombines TRBV29-1 with TRBJ1-1; 7 bases agree with TRBD1. This CDR3 spans 13 amino acids. Trimming took 5 bases from V and 0 from J; bases not matched to a gene: 3. The V gene's germline CDR1 is SQVTM and CDR2 ANQGSEA. Supplemented by reference TRBV29-1 and TRBJ1-1, the full variable domain reads SAVISQKPSRDICQRGTSLTIQCQVDSQVTMMFWYRQQPGQSLTLIATANQGSEATYESGFVIDKFPISRPNLTFSTLTVSNMSPEDSSIYLCSVRTGVNTEAFFGQGTRLTVV.

This sequence joins TRBV5-4 and TRBJ2-7; D is undetermined. V was clipped by 1 base and J by 3 bases, with 5 bases between them. Germline V gives CDR1 SGHNT, CDR2 YYREEE (reference sequence). This CDR3 has 12 residues. This chain's CDR3 is CASSLKSYEQYF. The CDR3 nucleotides are TGTGCCAGCAGCTTGAAGAGCTACGAGCAGTACTTC.

In this sample, this clone turned up a few times. The rearrangement joins TRBV19 to TRBJ1-2, with 8 positions matching TRBD1. V dropped 2 bases and J dropped 5; count of bases not matched to a gene: 4. The germline V gene has CDR1 LNHDA and CDR2 SQIVND (reference sequence). This CDR3 comprises 14 residues. The DNA of the CDR3 is TGTGCCAGTAGTATAAATACAGGGGGGTATGGCTACACCTTC. It codes for CASSINTGGYGYTF.

CDR3 DNA sequence: TGTGCCAGCAGCCCCGGGACGGTTAATCAGCCCCAGCATTTT. This translates into CASSPGTVNQPQHF. The chain uses TRBV7-9 and TRBJ1-5; a possible D gene is TRBD1 (5 bases). CDR1 and CDR2 from the germline V gene are SEHNR and FQNEAQ (reference sequence). V lost 5 bases and J 4 bases, leaving 12 bases between the germline ends. CDR3 length: 14 residues.

The chain carries TRBV5-1 and TRBJ1-2; 12 nucleotides agree with TRBD1. V shed 5 bases and J 8 bases; nucleotides not matched to a gene: 7. This CDR3 region has 14 residues. The germline V gene has CDR1 SGHRS and CDR2 YFSETQ. The CDR3 DNA reads TGCGCCAGCAGGAAGGGACAGGGGGCTGAGGGCTACACCTTC. Encoded protein: CASRKGQGAEGYTF.